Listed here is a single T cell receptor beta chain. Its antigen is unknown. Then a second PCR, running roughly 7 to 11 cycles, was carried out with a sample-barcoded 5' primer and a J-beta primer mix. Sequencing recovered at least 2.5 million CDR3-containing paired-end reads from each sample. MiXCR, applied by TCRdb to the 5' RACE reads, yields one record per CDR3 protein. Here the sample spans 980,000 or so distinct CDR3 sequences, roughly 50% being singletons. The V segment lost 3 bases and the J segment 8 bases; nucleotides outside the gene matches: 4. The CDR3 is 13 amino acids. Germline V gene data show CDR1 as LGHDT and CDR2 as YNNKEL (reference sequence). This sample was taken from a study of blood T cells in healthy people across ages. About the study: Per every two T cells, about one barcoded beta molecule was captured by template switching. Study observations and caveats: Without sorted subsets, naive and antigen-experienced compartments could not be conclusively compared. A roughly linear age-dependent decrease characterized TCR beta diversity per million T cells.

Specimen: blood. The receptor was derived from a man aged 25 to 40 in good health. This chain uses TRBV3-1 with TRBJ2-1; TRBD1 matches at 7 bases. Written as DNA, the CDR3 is TGTGCCAGCAGCCAGAGGGGGCCGGATGAGCAGTTCTTC. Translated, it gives CASSQRGPDEQFF.